This TCR beta chain is drawn from a study of Ad26.COV2.S vaccination and SARS-CoV-2 variants (TCRdb year 2021). In terms of the full investigation: Donors in the vaccine arm were drawn from COV1001, a phase I-IIa trial of Ad26.COV2.S in healthy adults that was multicentre, randomized, double-blind and placebo-controlled. The TCR-sequenced set comprised approximately 30 samples: approximately 20 Ad26.COV2.S vaccine recipients, 5 placebo recipients and 8 SARS-CoV-2 convalescent individuals. TCRbeta repertoire sequencing was used to assess the specificity and breadth of SARS-CoV-2-reactive T cell receptors after Ad26.COV2.S vaccination. Trial participants were randomized into five groups of five: low-dose or high-dose Ad26.COV2.S given once or twice, or placebo on both occasions. Dosing of Ad26.COV2.S was intramuscular, at either 5x10^10 or 1x10^11 viral particles, delivered as one shot or as two shots spaced 56 days apart. Blinding of investigators to trial group allocation was maintained during experiments and outcome assessment. Summary of the overall study and its limitations: Non-spike TCR breadth was comparable between vaccine and placebo recipients, consistent with the vaccine containing only spike. Substantial breadth of spike-specific CD8+ and CD4+ T cell responses was reported after vaccination. It was noted by the authors that total T cell responses may have been underestimated by the TCR breadth and depth analyses. The study was not powered to compare responses between vaccine doses or regimens. Spike-specific TCR breadth was higher in Ad26.COV2.S recipients than in placebo recipients (P = 0.0014).

Turning to this clone: No antigen is known for it. It has no much larger one-base neighbor in the sample; base qualities were not kept.

In the paper's terms, the treatment or condition label means: roughly 20 received Ad26.COV2.S at low or high dose, single or two shots; 5 received placebo; per-sample allocation not given. Repertoires of vaccine and placebo recipients were sequenced from samples taken on day 63 after the first injection. Between 29 July and 7 August 2020, Cohort 1b enrolled 25 adults aged 18-55 years at one site in Boston, USA. As a vaccine, Ad26.COV2.S was a replication-incompetent adenovirus type 26 vector that expressed a prefusion-stabilized SARS-CoV-2 spike protein derived from the original Wuhan strain. TCRbeta CDR3 regions were sequenced with the immunoSEQ Assay. After extraction, genomic DNA underwent amplification by bias-controlled multiplex PCR, followed by high-throughput sequencing. From the authors' description of their analysis: Collapsing and filtering of sequences were performed to quantify the absolute abundance of each unique TCRbeta CDR3 region. T cell fraction was estimated by normalizing TCRbeta template counts to usable DNA, with usable DNA measured through amplification of reference genes found in all nucleated cells. Repertoire TCRs were annotated as SARS-CoV-2-specific when V gene, CDR3 amino acid sequence and J gene were exactly matched to a known reactive TCR set. The reference SARS-CoV-2 TCR set was obtained from MIRA and was filtered for enrichment in COVID-19-positive ImmuneCODE repertoires, whereby public or cross-reactive TCRs were removed. Using the MIRA antigens, annotated TCRs were further analysed by specific ORF or by position within an ORF. Breadth was defined as the number of annotated unique rearrangements divided by the total number of unique productive rearrangements, and depth was defined as the summed frequency of the annotated unique rearrangements. Group comparisons of TCR breadth used two-sided Wilcoxon rank-sum tests. The table comes from immuneACCESS by way of TCRdb, which keeps in-frame sequences with V and J called. Part of the clones is missing from these tables; in studies checked, under half for an unresolved V gene and the rest for unknown reasons. From that table come the V and J calls and clone size; the DNA was used to work out D and trimming. The sample contains some 340,000 clones, just under 85% of them found a single time. 2% to 2.5% of the sample rests with the top ten.

From cysteine to phenylalanine, the CDR3 is 15 amino acids long. The kept DNA is CDR3 alone, 45 bases in frame from the first base. The junction shows trimming of 3 bases on V and 3 bases on J, and the gene matches do not reach 3 bases of it. CDR1 and CDR2 are drawn from the germline V gene: SGHRS, YFSETQ. The chain is made from TRBV5-1 and TRBJ2-2; TRBD2 aligns with 9 central bases. The sequence derives from a person between 18 and 65 years old who received the Ad26.COV2.S COVID-19 vaccine or a placebo. The sequenced sample was peripheral blood, obtained in a trial of Ad26.COV2.S vaccine versus placebo. The sequenced DNA is TGCGCCAGCAGCTACTTAGCGGGGGACACCGGGGAGCTGTTTTTT. Its coded protein is CASSYLAGDTGELFF.